Listed below are T cell receptor beta chains from one sample, sequenced in a study of blood T cell repertoires in COVID-19. This table comes from immunoSEQ multiplex PCR, and its TCRdb copy is limited to in-frame clones, with some not included. Of 430,000 or so clones listed, roughly 90% are singletons. The sequenced material came from peripheral blood. Receptor source: a man aged 18-30 years with COVID-19, enrolled during active disease. Each CDR3 is given with its conserved first and last residue. D genes are given only for firm matches. For some rows the clone size is stated as once, few or many, or as a class when expanded; others skip it.

J gene,D gene,V gene,clone size,CDR3 protein,CDR3 DNA
TRBJ1-2,-,TRBV9,-,CASSVDRDPNYGYTF,TGTGCCAGCAGCGTAGACAGGGACCCTAACTATGGCTACACCTTC
TRBJ2-3,TRBD2,TRBV19,few,CASSVGTSGDTQYF,TGTGCCAGTAGTGTCGGGACTAGCGGCGATACGCAGTATTTT
TRBJ2-7,TRBD2,TRBV28,-,CASSSPGRVGYEQYF,TGTGCCAGCAGTTCCCCGGGGAGGGTGGGGTACGAGCAGTACTTC
TRBJ2-3,TRBD2,TRBV7-9,-,CASSYGTSGLF,TGTGCCAGCAGCTACGGGACTAGCGGGTTGTTT
TRBJ1-2,TRBD1,TRBV19,-,CASSMRQGGGYTF,TGTGCCAGTAGTATGAGGCAGGGGGGAGGCTACACCTTC
TRBJ2-6,-,TRBV6-5,-,CASRPYSGANVLTF,TGTGCCAGCAGACCCTATTCTGGGGCCAACGTCCTGACTTTC
TRBJ1-2,-,TRBV19,-,CASIPRDNRGYTF,TGTGCCAGTATCCCTCGGGACAACCGCGGCTACACCTTC
TRBJ2-4,TRBD1,TRBV7-3,-,CASSLQGQVKNIQYF,TGTGCCAGCAGCTTACAGGGACAGGTCAAAAACATTCAGTACTTC
TRBJ1-6,-,TRBV6-5,-,CASRAGNSPLHF,TGTGCCAGCAGAGCAGGGAATTCACCCCTCCACTTT
TRBJ2-3,-,TRBV11-2,once,CASSFSEDTQYF,TGTGCCAGCAGCTTCAGTGAAGATACGCAGTATTTT
TRBJ2-7,TRBD1,TRBV18,-,CASSPVPRTGGNEQYF,TGTGCCAGCTCACCCGTTCCCCGGACAGGGGGCAACGAGCAGTACTTC
TRBJ1-1,TRBD1,TRBV7-6,-,CASSPQGGPEAFF,TGTGCCAGCAGCCCCCAAGGGGGCCCTGAAGCTTTCTTT
TRBJ2-1,TRBD2,TRBV29-1,-,CSVGPSGIQNEQFF,TGCAGCGTTGGCCCTAGCGGGATTCAGAATGAGCAGTTCTTC
TRBJ2-1,TRBD2,TRBV28,-,CASSLLGLAGGSSYNEQFF,TGTGCCAGCAGTTTATTGGGACTAGCGGGAGGGAGCTCCTACAATGAGCAGTTCTTC
TRBJ2-7,-,TRBV28,-,CASGIIAQGGEQYF,TGTGCCAGCGGAATAATAGCACAGGGTGGCGAGCAGTACTTC
TRBJ1-1,-,TRBV3-1/TRBV3-2,-,CASTLGRGLTEAFF,TGTGCCAGCACGCTAGGGCGGGGTCTCACTGAAGCTTTCTTT
TRBJ2-2,TRBD1,TRBV10-1,-,CASSRDRRTGELFF,TGCGCCAGCAGCCGGGACAGAAGAACCGGGGAGCTGTTTTTT
TRBJ2-1,-,TRBV19,-,CASSILRDTFSYNEQFF,TGTGCCAGTAGTATACTCAGGGACACGTTCTCCTACAATGAGCAGTTCTTC
TRBJ2-1,TRBD2,TRBV6-5,few,CASSILGGDFNEQFF,TGTGCCAGCAGCATCCTCGGGGGGGACTTCAATGAGCAGTTCTTC
TRBJ1-1,-,TRBV6-6,-,CASSYSTRRGSGAFF,TGTGCCAGCAGTTACTCGACGCGGAGAGGTTCGGGAGCTTTCTTT
TRBJ1-6,TRBD1,TRBV30,-,CACQTGDHSPLHF,TGTGCCTGCCAGACAGGGGATCATTCACCCCTCCACTTT
TRBJ1-2,-,TRBV7-9,-,CASSLALSGYRGYTF,TGTGCCAGCAGCTTAGCGCTAAGCGGGTATCGAGGCTACACCTTC
TRBJ1-3,-,TRBV7-9,-,CASSLQGSGNTIYF,TGTGCCAGCAGCTTACAGGGTTCGGGAAACACCATATATTTT
TRBJ2-6,-,TRBV11-3,-,CASIRGAGESSGANVLTF,TGTGCCAGCATTAGAGGCGCGGGTGAAAGCTCTGGGGCCAACGTCCTGACTTTC
TRBJ1-2,-,TRBV20-1,-,CSASKQLYGYTF,TGCAGTGCTAGTAAACAGCTCTATGGCTACACCTTC
TRBJ1-4,TRBD1,TRBV3-1/TRBV3-2,-,CASSSHRGGELFF,TGTGCCAGCAGCTCCCACAGGGGTGGAGAACTGTTTTTT
TRBJ2-3,TRBD2,TRBV5-1,-,CASSSTSGTDTQYF,TGCGCCAGCAGCTCGACTAGCGGCACAGATACGCAGTATTTT
TRBJ1-2,-,TRBV12-3/TRBV12-4,-,CASRTTGVGGYTF,TGTGCCAGCAGAACTACAGGAGTGGGCGGCTACACCTTC
TRBJ2-6,TRBD1,TRBV5-1,-,CASSLEGQISGANVLTF,TGCGCCAGCAGCTTGGAGGGACAGATCTCTGGGGCCAACGTCCTGACTTTC
TRBJ1-3,-,TRBV7-9,-,CASRRAGNSGNTIYF,TGTGCCAGCCGCCGGGCCGGGAACTCTGGAAACACCATATATTTT
TRBJ1-2,-,TRBV25-1,-,CASSTGGAARIGGYTF,TGTGCCAGCAGTACGGGCGGGGCAGCGAGAATCGGTGGCTACACCTTC
TRBJ2-1,TRBD2,TRBV6-4,few,CASSTPPGGDELEQFF,TGTGCCAGCAGTACCCCCCCGGGGGGGGATGAGCTTGAGCAGTTCTTC
TRBJ1-4,-,TRBV7-2,-,CASRGGATNEKLFF,TGTGCCAGCCGCGGGGGAGCAACTAATGAAAAACTGTTTTTT
TRBJ2-3,TRBD2,TRBV11-3,-,CASSFGLAGNTDTQYF,TGTGCCAGCAGCTTCGGACTAGCGGGAAACACAGATACGCAGTATTTT
TRBJ2-7,-,TRBV5-6,-,CASSRGVLRRGGFGDEQYF,TGTGCCAGCAGCCGAGGGGTGTTACGGCGGGGCGGGTTTGGGGACGAGCAGTACTTC
TRBJ2-3,TRBD2,TRBV5-1,-,CASSDQRGADTQYF,TGCGCCAGCAGTGACCAGCGGGGGGCAGATACGCAGTATTTT
TRBJ1-2,TRBD1,TRBV11-2,-,CASSVPGQGSYGYTF,TGTGCCAGCAGCGTACCGGGACAGGGGTCCTATGGCTACACCTTC
TRBJ2-1,-,TRBV18,-,CASSPQQSSYNEQFF,TGTGCCAGCTCACCACAACAGAGCTCCTACAATGAGCAGTTCTTC
TRBJ1-1,-,TRBV13,-,CASSPPGGLNTEAFF,TGTGCCAGCAGCCCGCCGGGGGGCCTGAACACTGAAGCTTTCTTT
TRBJ2-3,TRBD2,TRBV4-2,-,CASSQASSGRADTQYF,TGTGCCAGCAGCCAAGCGTCTAGCGGGAGGGCCGATACGCAGTATTTT
TRBJ2-5,TRBD2,TRBV18,-,CASSPPGLVSETQYF,TGTGCCAGCTCACCCCCGGGACTAGTTTCAGAGACCCAGTACTTC
TRBJ1-1,-,TRBV12-3/TRBV12-4,-,CASSRGSTEAFF,TGTGCCAGCAGCCGAGGGAGCACTGAAGCTTTCTTT
TRBJ2-3,TRBD1,TRBV24-1,-,CATSARQGGSDTQYF,TGTGCCACCAGTGCCCGACAGGGGGGAAGTGATACGCAGTATTTT
TRBJ2-7,TRBD1,TRBV4-1,-,CASRSLGRGSYEQYF,TGCGCCAGCAGGTCATTGGGCAGGGGGAGCTACGAGCAGTACTTC
TRBJ1-4,-,TRBV2,-,CARTGIRGLFF,TGTGCCAGAACCGGGATCCGGGGGCTGTTTTTT
TRBJ1-4,-,TRBV16,-,CASLRRETNEKLFF,TGTGCCAGCTTACGCCGTGAGACTAATGAAAAACTGTTTTTT